The T cell receptor beta chain under discussion was sequenced for a study of cytomegalovirus exposure and HLA in healthy donors. For the study at large: Researchers previously reported finding roughly 120 million unique TCR beta sequences from approximately 190 million T cells. Regarding the study as a whole: High sensitivity and specificity were reportedly achieved when the classifier diagnosed cytomegalovirus status. Earlier results showed most TCR beta V segments being productive about 90% or about 30% of the time.

Germline loops: CDR1 MGHRA, CDR2 YSYEKL. The CDR3 has 15 amino acids. With 3 bases removed from V and 0 bases from J, the gap between germline ends came to 10 bases. This PCR relied on a set of 60 Vbeta primers and 13 Jbeta primers. Assay used: immunoSEQ multiplex PCR; TCRdb lists only in-frame clones, some missing. The table records about 180,000 clones, more than 75% of them present only once. A word on this clone: The target antigen is unknown.

The V gene is TRBV4-1, the J gene TRBJ2-3; the D gene is possibly TRBD2 (6 bases). Sample: PBMCs. This TCR was recovered from a woman younger than 45 in good health and CMV-seropositive. This chain's CDR3 is CASSHGTQSTDTQYF. In DNA, the CDR3 is TGCGCCAGCAGCCACGGGACTCAAAGCACAGATACGCAGTATTTT.